This T cell receptor (beta chain) emerged from a study of Graves' ophthalmopathy and Graves' hyperthyroidism. Broader study findings: Sensitivity of roughly 88% and specificity of around 80% were achieved when a 13-signature model separated ophthalmopathy from stable hyperthyroidism.

With a duration under 3 months, ophthalmopathy in the donors showed moderate-to-severe activity, CAS ≥3 and NOSPECS ≥4. Lactation, pregnancy, uncontrolled infections and other autoimmune diseases were all grounds for excluding patients. This clonotype appeared many times. Its specificity is not known. Using RNA transcripts, the TCR beta CDR3 regions were amplified. Scientists carried out first-round RT-PCR using HTBI primers and then a second-round multiplex PCR. TCRdb itself ran the multiplex PCR reads through MiXCR, one entry per CDR3 protein. There are a few hundred thousand distinct CDR3 sequences in the sample; roughly 15% occur only once, and about 12% lies in the top ten. The CDR3 runs 13 residues. Trimming took 4 bases from V and 1 from J, leaving 7 bases between them. CDR1 SEHNR and CDR2 FQNEAQ come from the germline V gene (reference sequence).

The sequence came from an adult man with Graves' ophthalmopathy. Sample: peripheral blood. The chain couples TRBV7-9 to TRBJ2-5; D gene uncertain. The CDR3 coding sequence is TGTGCCAGCAGCTACGGTACCCAAGAGACCCAGTACTTC. Translated, it gives CASSYGTQETQYF.